The next 31 T cell receptor beta chains were all read from a single sample in a study of siplizumab effects on memory and regulatory T cells. Sequencing used immunoSEQ multiplex PCR; TCRdb keeps in-frame clones, though not all of them. The table lists approximately 100,000 clones, approximately 92% of them singletons. Sequencing was performed on non-Treg CD4+ T cells sorted from blood. The source is a human donor in good health.

This chain links TRBV11-2 with TRBJ2-5; TRBD2 aligns across 11 bases. Germline trimming cut 5 bases from V and 11 bases from J; bases unmatched to any gene: 19. Germline V CDR1 and CDR2: SGHAT, FQNNGV. The CDR3 is made up of 17 amino acids. The CDR3 coding sequence is TGTGCCAGCAGCCCCGGGAGGGGGCTAGCGGGGGGTTCGGAGCAGTACTTC. Protein sequence: CASSPGRGLAGGSEQYF.

The chain links TRBV6-5 to TRBJ1-1; perhaps TRBD1 as D (6 bases). The CDR3 length is 13 residues. V was clipped by 10 bases and J by 2 bases, with 14 bases between them. The germline V gene has CDR1 MNHEY and CDR2 SVGAGI. CDR3 nucleotides: TGTGCCACCACGGACAGATATAACACTGAAGCTTTCTTT. It is translated as CATTDRYNTEAFF.

The sample holds a few counts of this clone. CDR3 in amino acids: CASSFPGADSPLHF. The CDR3 nucleotides read TGTGCCAGCAGTTTTCCAGGGGCGGATTCACCCCTCCACTTT. The chain is built from TRBV28 and TRBJ1-6; possibly TRBD1 for D (6 bases). Germline CDR1 reads MDHEN; CDR2 reads SYDVKM. Trimming removed 3 bases at V and 8 bases at J, with 11 bases between. This CDR3 is built from 14 residues.

The chain has TRBV6-1 and TRBJ1-2; the D is unclear. The V gene's germline CDR1 is MNHNS and CDR2 SASEGT. Deletions cut 10 bases from V and 4 bases from J, with 13 bases between. This CDR3 has 12 residues. The CDR3 spells CATQDQIYGYTF. The CDR3 bases are TGTGCCACCCAAGACCAAATCTATGGCTACACCTTC.

The chain uses TRBV29-1 and TRBJ1-5, with D maybe TRBD1 (5 bases). V shed 5 bases and J shed 7 bases, with 18 bases lying between them. The CDR3 spans 14 residues. CDR1 is SQVTM and CDR2 is ANQGSEA in the germline V gene. CDR3: CSVSEAGEGQPQHF. Written as DNA, the CDR3 is TGCAGCGTTTCCGAGGCGGGGGAGGGACAGCCCCAGCATTTT.

This chain uses TRBV13 with TRBJ2-1, with TRBD1 matching 11 bases. Germline V gene sequence: CDR1 PRHDT, CDR2 FYEKMQ (reference sequence). The CDR3 spans 15 residues. The V and J ends lost 5 bases and 7 bases, in that order; junction bases with no gene match: 7. The CDR3 is CASSPRTGGVNEQFF. CDR3 coding DNA: TGTGCCAGCAGCCCCCGGACAGGGGGCGTAAATGAGCAGTTCTTC.

CDR3 sequence: CASSLGTTVNTGELFF. The CDR3 coding sequence is TGCGCCAGCAGCTTGGGGACCACGGTGAACACCGGGGAGCTGTTTTTT. This chain links TRBV5-1 with TRBJ2-2, with D unresolved. This CDR3 region has 16 residues. Per germline, CDR1 SGHRS and CDR2 YFSETQ. Trimming cost V 0 bases and J 1 base, with 10 bases left between them.

The chain uses TRBV29-1 and TRBJ1-2; tentative D call: TRBD1 (5 bases). The CDR3 is made up of 16 amino acids. Germline CDR1 reads SQVTM; CDR2 reads ANQGSEA. Trimming shortened V by 3 bases and J by 6 bases, and 23 bases separated the two germline ends. The CDR3 DNA reads as TGCAGCGTTGATGGAGCAGGGCAACCTGTCATCGATGGCTACACCTTC. Translated: CSVDGAGQPVIDGYTF.

This clone was recorded a few times. The chain employs TRBV7-2 and TRBJ1-2; the D is unclear. CDR1 is SGHTA, CDR2 FQGNSA, per germline. V lost 7 bases, J lost 6 bases, and 24 bases lay in between. This CDR3 has 16 residues. CDR3 bases: TGTGCCAGCACCGACTACCGAAAAGCGAGTTCCGATGGCTACACCTTC. This codes for CASTDYRKASSDGYTF.

This clone has a single count. The genes are TRBV27 and TRBJ1-1, with a possible D match to TRBD1 (5 bases). CDR3 length: 13 residues. Germline CDR1 MNHEY, CDR2 SMNVEV (reference sequence). V was trimmed by 6 bases and J by 1 base, leaving 9 bases between them. CDR3 sequence: CASRTTANTEAFF. The CDR3, as DNA: TGTGCCAGCAGGACGACAGCGAACACTGAAGCTTTCTTT.

V and J are TRBV2 and TRBJ2-1; 7 bases line up with TRBD1. Trimming cost V 5 bases and J 6 bases; bases outside gene matches: 1. Germline CDR1 is SNHLY and CDR2 is FYNNEI. CDR3 size: 12 residues. In DNA, the CDR3 is TGTGCCAGCAGTAGGACAGGCAATGAGCAGTTCTTC. Amino acids: CASSRTGNEQFF.

This chain uses TRBV19 with TRBJ1-4; 7 bases match TRBD1. This CDR3 has 16 residues. With 5 bases clipped from V and 8 bases from J, the junction kept 14 bases outside the gene matches. In germline, CDR1 is LNHDA, CDR2 SQIVND (reference sequence). CDR3: CASSALKGAGLEKLFF. CDR3 coding DNA: TGTGCCAGTAGTGCCCTTAAGGGGGCTGGATTGGAAAAACTGTTTTTT.

This chain uses TRBV6-6 with TRBJ2-7; maybe TRBD2 (6 bases). Germline lookup yields CDR1 MNHNY and CDR2 SVGAGI (reference sequence). The CDR3 is 15 residues long. V was cut by 6 bases and J by 2 bases, with 17 bases left in between. CDR3 DNA sequence: TGTGCCAGCAGATTCCAAACCGGGAGTCCCTACGAGCAGTACTTC. Amino acid sequence: CASRFQTGSPYEQYF.

V usage is TRBV7-3 and J usage is TRBJ2-1, with no clear D. V was trimmed by 5 bases and J by 4 bases, leaving 15 bases between them. This CDR3 is built from 15 residues. Germline V CDR1 and CDR2: SGHTA, FQGTGA. CDR3 DNA sequence: TGTGCCAGCAGCCAAGGACGGAACTCATACAATGAGCAGTTCTTC. Protein: CASSQGRNSYNEQFF.

The chain employs TRBV7-9 and TRBJ2-7, with a weak D call TRBD1 (6 bases). The CDR3 length is 15 residues. The germline V gene has CDR1 SEHNR and CDR2 FQNEAQ (reference sequence). V lost 4 bases and J lost 5, with 18 bases in between. CDR3 residues: CASSSWGQGGDEQYF. CDR3 nucleotides: TGTGCCAGCAGCTCTTGGGGGCAGGGTGGCGACGAGCAGTACTTC.

The chain links TRBV6-5 to TRBJ1-2, with D uncertain. The CDR3 sequence is 13 residues long. V was shortened by 3 bases and J by 7 bases, with 12 bases between the two germline ends. Germline V lookup: CDR1 MNHEY, CDR2 SVGAGI. This CDR3 is CASSYSAESGYTF. The CDR3 DNA is TGTGCCAGCAGTTATTCCGCAGAGTCTGGCTACACCTTC.

This chain joins TRBV6-1 and TRBJ1-3, with TRBD1 as a possible D gene (5 bases). The CDR3 sequence is 15 residues long. Germline loops: CDR1 MNHNS, CDR2 SASEGT. V gave up 2 bases and J gave up 5 bases, with 13 bases separating them. The CDR3 spells CASSETGFGRNTIYF. The CDR3 nucleotides read TGTGCCAGCAGTGAAACAGGTTTTGGCCGAAACACCATATATTTT.

This chain links TRBV6-6 with TRBJ2-7, with 9 bases matching TRBD1. The germline V gene encodes CDR1 MNHNY and CDR2 SVGAGI (reference sequence). V lost 6 bases and J lost 1; bases outside the gene matches: 4. This CDR3 has 14 residues. The CDR3 region is CASRGGQGSYEQYF. CDR3 nucleotides: TGTGCCAGCAGGGGAGGACAGGGGTCCTACGAGCAGTACTTC.

The chain joins TRBV19 to TRBJ2-5, with 10 bases lining up with TRBD1. The V gene's germline CDR1 is LNHDA and CDR2 SQIVND (reference sequence). This CDR3 has 13 residues. J gave up 3 bases and V 9 bases, and 4 bases lay outside the gene matches. The CDR3 region is CASRDRGEETQYF. As DNA, the CDR3 is TGTGCCAGCCGGGACAGGGGAGAAGAGACCCAGTACTTC.

The CDR3 sequence: CAISEFKAEAFF. The CDR3 coding sequence is TGTGCCATCAGTGAGTTTAAGGCTGAAGCTTTCTTT. This chain links TRBV10-3 with TRBJ1-1; no reliable D call. This CDR3 spans 12 amino acids. In germline, CDR1 is ENHRY, CDR2 SYGVKD. Between the trimmed V and J ends, which lost 1 base and 6 bases, there was a span of 6 bases.

The sample holds a few counts of this clone. This chain uses TRBV6-5 with TRBJ1-1; 8 bases map to TRBD1. After removal of 2 bases from V and 5 bases from J, the junction contained 7 bases not matched to a gene. CDR3 size: 15 residues. The germline CDR1 and CDR2 sequences are MNHEY and SVGAGI. In DNA form, the CDR3 reads TGTGCCAGCAGTTACAGTGACAGGGGTTGGACTGAAGCTTTCTTT. Translation gives CASSYSDRGWTEAFF.

V usage is TRBV5-4 and J usage is TRBJ2-1, with 9 bases fitting TRBD1. The trim removed 0 bases at V and 10 bases at J, leaving 11 bases unmatched. Germline V gene data show CDR1 as SGHNT and CDR2 as YYREEE (reference sequence). The CDR3 covers 16 residues. The CDR3 nucleotides are TGTGCCAGCAGCTTGGGTGCGGGACAGGGAATAGGGGAGCAGTTCTTC. This sequence encodes CASSLGAGQGIGEQFF.

The rearrangement links TRBV7-2 to TRBJ1-4, with no clear D. The length of the CDR3 is 15 residues. Deletions cut 5 bases from V and 7 bases from J, with 17 bases between. The germline gives CDR1 SGHTA, CDR2 FQGNSA. CDR3 residues: CASSGQAGSIEKLFF. CDR3 DNA sequence: TGTGCCAGCAGCGGGCAGGCGGGATCTATTGAAAAACTGTTTTTT.

The rearrangement joins TRBV10-2 to TRBJ1-2; 12 bases fit TRBD1. Germline lookup yields CDR1 WSHSY and CDR2 SAAADI. The ends lost 8 bases at V and 13 bases at J; junction bases unmatched: 11. The CDR3 sequence is 13 residues long. Here the CDR3 reads CASGDRDRGQATF. In DNA, the CDR3 is TGCGCCAGCGGAGACCGGGACAGGGGGCAAGCCACCTTC.

This rearrangement joins TRBV10-2 to TRBJ1-1; D is unresolved. The V gene lost 0 bases and the J gene lost 4 bases, with 15 bases spanning the gap. This CDR3 contains 16 residues. Per germline, CDR1 WSHSY and CDR2 SAAADI. CDR3 coding DNA: TGCGCCAGCAGTGAGTCGCATACGTTTACGTCCACTGAAGCTTTCTTT. This gives the protein CASSESHTFTSTEAFF.

DNA of the CDR3: TGTGCCAGCAGCCTTGGGGGTCTGGGGACTGAAGCTTTCTTT. It encodes CASSLGGLGTEAFF. The rearrangement links TRBV5-6 to TRBJ1-1; D perhaps matches TRBD1 (5 bases). There are 14 residues in the CDR3. Germline CDR1 and CDR2: SGHDT and YYEEEE. V shed 4 bases and J shed 5 bases, with 15 bases lying between them.

This clone was counted between two and nine times. The chain uses TRBV7-2 and TRBJ1-1; no definite D call. V was clipped by 1 base and J by 11 bases, with 14 bases between them. The length of the CDR3 is 13 residues. Germline assignment: CDR1 SGHTA and CDR2 FQGNSA. CDR3 sequence reads: CASSLVHGDGAFF. CDR3 coding DNA: TGTGCCAGCAGCTTAGTGCATGGGGATGGCGCTTTCTTT.

This rearrangement joins TRBV28 to TRBJ1-5; no clear D gene. Trimming removed 3 bases at V and 0 bases at J, with 12 bases between. The V gene's germline CDR1 is MDHEN and CDR2 SYDVKM. The CDR3 contains 16 residues. CDR3 sequence: CASSFPMGASNQPQHF. The CDR3 DNA reads as TGTGCCAGCAGTTTCCCCATGGGTGCTAGCAATCAGCCCCAGCATTTT.

The chain couples TRBV13 to TRBJ2-7; TRBD2 aligns across 9 bases. The junction had 20 bases not matched to a gene; V was cut back by 5 bases and J by 3 bases. The germline V gene has CDR1 PRHDT and CDR2 FYEKMQ (reference sequence). The CDR3 is 19 amino acids. CDR3 nucleotides: TGTGCCAGCAGCCCACCGCTTTGGGCGCGGGGGGGTACGAGCTACGAGCAGTACTTC. Protein product: CASSPPLWARGGTSYEQYF.

The rearrangement joins TRBV5-4 to TRBJ2-5; 7 bases match TRBD1. The ends lost 0 bases at V and 3 bases at J; junction bases unmatched: 5. The CDR3 is 15 amino acids. CDR1 and CDR2 (germline): SGHNT, YYREEE (reference sequence). The CDR3 DNA reads TGTGCCAGCAGCTTGGCACTAGGGGGCAAAGAGACCCAGTACTTC. Its translation: CASSLALGGKETQYF.

This chain uses TRBV7-2 with TRBJ1-2, with TRBD1 matching 9 bases. V was pared by 5 bases and J by 8 bases, with 9 bases of the junction left unmatched. The CDR3 length is 14 residues. The germline V gene encodes CDR1 SGHTA and CDR2 FQGNSA. The CDR3 coding sequence is TGTGCCAGCAGCCCAACAGGGGGCTCGCGGGGCTACACCTTC. Encoded protein: CASSPTGGSRGYTF.